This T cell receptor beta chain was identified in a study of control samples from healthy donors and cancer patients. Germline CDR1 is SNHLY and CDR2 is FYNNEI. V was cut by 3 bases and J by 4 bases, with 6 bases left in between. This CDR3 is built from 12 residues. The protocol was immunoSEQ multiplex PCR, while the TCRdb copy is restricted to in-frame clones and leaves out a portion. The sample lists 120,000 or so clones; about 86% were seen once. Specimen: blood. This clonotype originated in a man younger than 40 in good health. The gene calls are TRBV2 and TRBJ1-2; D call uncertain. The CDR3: CASSESLYGYTF. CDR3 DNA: TGTGCCAGCAGTGAGTCGCTCTATGGCTACACCTTC.